This entry features one TCR beta chain sequence. Repertoires were generated with immunoSEQ multiplex PCR, while TCRdb's copy carries only in-frame clones and drops some. The repertoire holds 150,000 or so clones, with more than 65% as singletons. Trimming cost V 10 bases and J 0 bases, with 15 bases left between them. There are 14 residues in the CDR3. Germline CDR1 is MDHEN and CDR2 is SYDVKM. This record comes from a study of blood T cell repertoires in COVID-19. The specimen was peripheral blood. The source is a woman in her fifties or sixties with acute or convalescent COVID-19. The J gene is TRBJ1-2, the V gene TRBV28; D perhaps matches TRBD1 (5 bases). The chain's CDR3 is CAIAGGTPNYGYTF. CDR3 DNA sequence: TGTGCCATAGCGGGTGGGACTCCTAACTATGGCTACACCTTC.